Below, 32 T cell receptor beta chains from the same sample are listed, as sequenced in a study of cytomegalovirus exposure and HLA in healthy donors (dated by TCRdb to about 2017). Library prep was done by the immunoSEQ multiplex PCR assay. For the multiplex PCR, a mixture combining 60 forward primers for TCR Vbeta segments and 13 reverse primers for TCR Jbeta segments was used. What TCRdb holds here is the immuneACCESS table cut down to in-frame rearrangements. Part of the clones is not present; checked against another copy, under half of the missing clones reflect an unresolved V gene, and the others are unexplained. The sample table shows 150,000 to 180,000 clones, and around three quarters are seen once. Jointly, the top ten make up about 4% of the sample. The material sequenced was PBMCs. These receptors came from a middle-aged woman in good health and CMV-seronegative.

The V gene is TRBV21-1, the J gene TRBJ2-7; TRBD2 was called by the table and not checked on the DNA. TRBV21-1 constitutes a pseudogene. This CDR3 is 16 amino acids long. CDR3 in amino acids: CASSRRLAEGAYEQYF. In nucleotides, the CDR3 is TGTGCCAGCAGCAGAAGACTAGCGGAGGGGGCCTACGAGCAGTACTTC.

V and J are TRBV7-9 and TRBJ2-5, with 8 bases that match TRBD2. Per the germline V gene, CDR1 is SEHNR and CDR2 is FQNEAQ (reference sequence). With V trimmed by 0 bases and J by 4 bases, 7 bases remained unmatched. CDR3 length: 16 residues. The CDR3 reads CASSLARGLGGETQYF. As DNA, the CDR3 is TGTGCCAGCAGCTTAGCCAGGGGACTAGGAGGAGAGACCCAGTACTTC.

This clone came up once. The chain has TRBV4-1 and TRBJ1-1; tentatively, D is TRBD1 (5 bases). The CDR3 loop spans 15 amino acids. The V gene's germline CDR1 is MGHRA and CDR2 YSYEKL. V dropped 1 base and J dropped 6 bases, with 15 bases sitting between them. CDR3 amino acids: CASSQGLGRGAEAFF. Here the CDR3 DNA reads TGCGCCAGCAGCCAAGGTCTGGGGAGGGGCGCTGAAGCTTTCTTT.

The CDR3 sequence is CASSQHRGLQETQYF. The CDR3 DNA reads as TGCGCCAGCAGCCAGCACAGGGGCCTCCAAGAGACCCAGTACTTC. The chain recombines TRBV5-1 with TRBJ2-5, with TRBD1 matching 7 bases. In germline, CDR1 is SGHRS, CDR2 YFSETQ. With 4 bases clipped from V and 1 base from J, the junction kept 7 bases outside the gene matches. The CDR3 extends over 15 amino acids.

In this sample, this clone turned up many times. V and J are TRBV4-1 and TRBJ2-4, with 13 bases lining up with TRBD2. CDR3 length: 16 residues. CDR1 is MGHRA and CDR2 is YSYEKL in the germline V gene. V was pared by 0 bases and J by 7 bases, with 3 bases of the junction left unmatched. The chain's CDR3 is CASSQDGLAGANIQYF. The CDR3 bases are TGCGCCAGCAGCCAAGACGGACTAGCGGGAGCGAACATTCAGTACTTC.

The chain employs TRBV29-1 and TRBJ1-4; 8 bases line up with TRBD1. This CDR3 region has 15 residues. The J segment lost 3 bases and the V segment lost 7 bases, leaving 10 bases of the junction unmatched. The V gene's germline CDR1 is SQVTM and CDR2 ANQGSEA. DNA for the CDR3: TGCAGCGCGCGGACAGGGAGAGGAGCTAATGAAAAACTGTTTTTT. Protein product: CSARTGRGANEKLFF.

This clone was counted once. The V gene is TRBV5-1, the J gene TRBJ2-5; perhaps TRBD1 as D (7 bases). Per germline, CDR1 SGHRS and CDR2 YFSETQ. The CDR3 runs 16 residues. Trimming stripped 4 bases from V and 3 bases from J, with 19 bases between. CDR3 coding DNA: TGCGCCAGCAGCCTGGGCGGGACAGCTCAAGAAGAGACCCAGTACTTC. Protein sequence: CASSLGGTAQEETQYF.

As DNA, the CDR3 is TGTGCCAGCAGCTTGGCACAGGGAATTGGTGGCTACACCTTC. It encodes CASSLAQGIGGYTF. The chain carries TRBV5-6 and TRBJ1-2; D possibly corresponds to TRBD1 (6 bases). The CDR3 has 14 residues. Deletions cut 0 bases from V and 7 bases from J, with 13 bases between. Looked up from germline, CDR1 is SGHDT and CDR2 is YYEEEE.

This chain connects TRBV7-9 to TRBJ1-1; D may be TRBD1 (5 bases). CDR1 SEHNR and CDR2 FQNEAQ come from the germline V gene (reference sequence). The CDR3 has 13 residues. Trimming stripped 4 bases from V and 1 base from J, with 7 bases between. For the CDR3, the DNA is TGTGCCAGCAGCTGGGGGGAGAACACTGAAGCTTTCTTT. It specifies CASSWGENTEAFF.

In its sample, this clone was seen once. The chain couples TRBV11-3 to TRBJ2-7, with 9 positions matching TRBD2. The CDR3 has 15 amino acids. V was pared by 1 base and J by 0 bases, with 1 base of the junction left unmatched. Germline CDR1 is SGHNT and CDR2 is YENEEA. CDR3 in DNA: TGTGCCAGCAGCTTAGTAGCGGGAGACTCCTACGAGCAGTACTTC. It codes for CASSLVAGDSYEQYF.

The chain carries TRBV27 and TRBJ1-5, with a weak D call TRBD1 (6 bases). CDR1 and CDR2 (germline): MNHEY, SMNVEV (reference sequence). Trimming cost V 5 bases and J 6 bases, with 11 bases left between them. The CDR3 is 13 residues long. The CDR3 bases are TGTGCCAGCAGTCCCTGGACAGCTCAGCCCCAGCATTTT. It encodes CASSPWTAQPQHF.

The rearrangement uses TRBV5-6 and TRBJ1-2; 7 bases match TRBD1. Germline CDR1 is SGHDT and CDR2 is YYEEEE. V was clipped by 6 bases and J by 2 bases; unmatched bases: 7. This CDR3 is 14 amino acids long. In DNA, the CDR3 is TGTGCCAGCAAACAATGGACAGGAAACTATGGCTACACCTTC. It encodes CASKQWTGNYGYTF.

The V gene is TRBV28, the J gene TRBJ1-2; 8 nucleotides line up with TRBD1. Germline lookup yields CDR1 MDHEN and CDR2 SYDVKM. The CDR3 length is 15 residues. J was trimmed by 2 bases and V by 2 bases; bases with no gene match: 4. CDR3 loop: CASSLTQGANYGYTF. CDR3 nucleotides: TGTGCCAGCAGTTTAACCCAGGGGGCCAACTATGGCTACACCTTC.

The sample holds a few counts of this clone. V gene TRBV27 combines with J gene TRBJ2-2; tentatively, D is TRBD2 (6 bases). CDR1 is MNHEY, CDR2 SMNVEV, per germline (reference sequence). The CDR3 extends over 14 amino acids. Between the trimmed V and J ends, which lost 2 bases and 7 bases, there was a span of 11 bases. Here the CDR3 reads CASSLSRGFGELFF. Written as DNA, the CDR3 is TGTGCCAGCAGTTTAAGTCGGGGGTTCGGGGAGCTGTTTTTT.

This chain joins TRBV30 and TRBJ1-4; no reliable D call. Germline V gene sequence: CDR1 GTSNPN, CDR2 SVGIG (reference sequence). V lost 2 bases and J lost 8, with 15 bases in between. The CDR3 has 14 residues. The CDR3 DNA reads as TGTGCCTGGAGTCCGACGGAGGTGTACGAAAAACTGTTTTTT. Protein sequence: CAWSPTEVYEKLFF.

The chain uses TRBV25-1 and TRBJ1-2; 10 bases align to TRBD1. This CDR3 has 13 amino acids. Trimming at V came to 5 bases and at J to 8 bases, leaving 5 bases not matched to a gene. Germline lookup yields CDR1 MGHDK and CDR2 SYGVNS. The chain's CDR3 is CASSLGQGVGYTF. CDR3 nucleotide sequence: TGTGCCAGCAGTCTCGGACAGGGGGTCGGCTACACCTTC.

The chain combines TRBV2 with TRBJ1-4; a possible D gene is TRBD1 (6 bases). Germline CDR1 SNHLY, CDR2 FYNNEI. Trimming took off 6 bases at V and 1 base at J, with 9 bases between the two ends. The CDR3 sequence is 14 residues long. CDR3 residues: CASRGQRTNEKLFF. CDR3 sequence (DNA): TGTGCCAGCAGAGGACAGAGAACTAATGAAAAACTGTTTTTT. Variable domain in full (rest from reference TRBV2 and TRBJ1-4): EPEVTQTPSHQVTQMGQEVILRCVPISNHLYFYWYRQILGQKVEFLVSFYNNEISEKSEIFDDQFSVERPDGSNFTLKIRSTKLEDSAMYFCASRGQRTNEKLFFGSGTQLSVL.

The chain employs TRBV25-1 and TRBJ1-5; weak D call: TRBD1 (6 bases). The CDR3 is 14 amino acids. Trimming removed 1 base from V and 4 bases from J, with 8 bases in between. Germline V gene sequence: CDR1 MGHDK, CDR2 SYGVNS. Here the CDR3 reads CASSESDRNQPQHF. In DNA form, the CDR3 reads TGTGCCAGCAGTGAATCGGACAGAAATCAGCCCCAGCATTTT.

The chain couples TRBV28 to TRBJ2-2; D gene uncertain. V was clipped by 7 bases and J by 1 base, with 4 bases between them. The CDR3 loop spans 12 amino acids. Looked up from germline, CDR1 is MDHEN and CDR2 is SYDVKM. CDR3: CASNRNTGELFF. CDR3 coding DNA: TGTGCCAGCAACAGGAACACCGGGGAGCTGTTTTTT.

This clone was detected only once. The V and J genes are TRBV5-1 and TRBJ2-3; a weak D match, TRBD1 (6 bases). Trimming removed 3 bases at V and 0 bases at J, with 8 bases between. Germline V gene lookup returns CDR1 SGHRS and CDR2 YFSETQ. This CDR3 region has 14 residues. CDR3 residues: CASSSGVSTDTQYF. The CDR3 DNA follows: TGCGCCAGCAGCTCAGGGGTTAGCACAGATACGCAGTATTTT.

The V and J genes are TRBV6-1 and TRBJ2-4; 11 bases agree with TRBD2. Trimming at V came to 5 bases and at J to 8 bases, leaving 5 bases not matched to a gene. CDR3 length: 14 amino acids. CDR1 is MNHNS, CDR2 SASEGT, per germline. For the CDR3, the DNA is TGTGCCAGCAGTAGACTAGCGGGGAGGGACATTCAGTACTTC. This gives the protein CASSRLAGRDIQYF.

The rearrangement joins TRBV9 to TRBJ1-1, with a weak D call TRBD1 (5 bases). From germline, CDR1 is SGDLS and CDR2 YYNGEE. The V gene lost 4 bases and the J gene lost 2 bases, with 9 bases spanning the gap. The CDR3 consists of 13 residues. The CDR3 region is CASSRGTNTEAFF. As DNA, the CDR3 is TGTGCCAGCAGCAGGGGCACCAACACTGAAGCTTTCTTT.

The chain employs TRBV11-2 and TRBJ2-3; 14 bases are shared with TRBD2. CDR3 length: 17 residues. In germline, CDR1 is SGHAT, CDR2 FQNNGV. V gave up 5 bases and J gave up 6 bases; unmatched junction bases: 10. CDR3 DNA sequence: TGTGCCAGCAGCGGTCGACTAGCGGGAGGGCCGGTGGATACGCAGTATTTT. The encoded protein is CASSGRLAGGPVDTQYF.

CDR3 sequence reads: CASTELGQNQETQYF. CDR3 coding DNA: TGTGCCAGCACCGAACTCGGACAGAACCAAGAGACCCAGTACTTC. J is TRBJ2-5 and V is TRBV7-2; D possibly corresponds to TRBD1 (6 bases). The ends were cut back, 7 bases at V and 0 bases at J, with 15 bases in the middle. CDR3 length: 15 amino acids. Germline CDR1 and CDR2: SGHTA and FQGNSA.

The chain links TRBV5-1 to TRBJ2-7, with D possibly being TRBD1 (5 bases). CDR3 size: 16 residues. The V gene lost 0 bases and the J gene lost 5 bases, with 18 bases spanning the gap. Germline lookup yields CDR1 SGHRS and CDR2 YFSETQ. CDR3 bases: TGCGCCAGCAGCTTGGCCAATCCGCAGGTAGGGGACGAGCAGTACTTC. This gives the protein CASSLANPQVGDEQYF.

The CDR3 spells CASSQTKVGPDSPLHF. The CDR3 DNA is TGCGCCAGCAGCCAGACGAAAGTGGGCCCAGACTCACCCCTCCACTTT. This chain connects TRBV4-1 to TRBJ1-6; unclear D gene. Germline CDR1 is MGHRA and CDR2 is YSYEKL. The length of the CDR3 is 16 residues. Trimming took off 3 bases at V and 10 bases at J, with 19 bases between the two ends.

V and J are TRBV6-6 and TRBJ2-1, with 13 bases fitting TRBD2. Trimming removed 4 bases from V and 9 bases from J; junction bases left unmatched: 6. This CDR3 comprises 15 residues. Germline V gene data show CDR1 as MNHNY and CDR2 as SVGAGI (reference sequence). The chain's CDR3 is CASSSGLAGYGEQFF. CDR3 coding DNA: TGTGCCAGCAGTTCGGGACTAGCGGGATACGGTGAGCAGTTCTTC.

The V call is TRBV5-1, the J call TRBJ1-1; tentatively, D is TRBD1 (5 bases). The CDR3 is made up of 13 amino acids. Germline V gene data show CDR1 as SGHRS and CDR2 as YFSETQ. V was cut by 0 bases and J by 7 bases, with 10 bases left in between. The CDR3 nucleotides are TGCGCCAGCAGCTTGGCTTCTGACAGTGAAGCTTTCTTT. It encodes CASSLASDSEAFF.

The chain combines TRBV6-5 with TRBJ2-1; 13 nucleotides agree with TRBD2. This CDR3 has 15 amino acids. CDR1 is MNHEY, CDR2 SVGAGI, per germline. V dropped 6 bases and J dropped 7; count of bases not matched to a gene: 6. CDR3 amino acids: CASRLGLAGANEQFF. The CDR3 DNA reads as TGTGCCAGCAGGCTTGGACTAGCGGGGGCAAATGAGCAGTTCTTC.

The CDR3 spells CASSEAGQKETQYF. The CDR3 DNA follows: TGTGCCAGCAGTGAAGCGGGACAGAAAGAGACCCAGTACTTC. The V and J genes are TRBV6-1 and TRBJ2-5; TRBD1 matches at 7 bases. Trimming cost V 0 bases and J 3 bases; bases outside gene matches: 1. Germline CDR1 MNHNS, CDR2 SASEGT. The CDR3 length is 14 residues.

The chain is built from TRBV5-6 and TRBJ2-4, with D tentatively TRBD1 (6 bases). Deletions cut 4 bases from V and 9 bases from J, with 17 bases between. This CDR3 spans 14 amino acids. The germline V gene encodes CDR1 SGHDT and CDR2 YYEEEE. The CDR3 DNA is TGTGCCAGCAGCGTCCAGGGGTTTTCGGTCATTCAGTACTTC. This codes for CASSVQGFSVIQYF.

There are a few counts of this clone. The chain carries TRBV27 and TRBJ2-7, with D perhaps matching TRBD2 (5 bases). The ends were cut back, 2 bases at V and 2 bases at J, with 10 bases in the middle. The CDR3 has 14 amino acids. Germline V lookup: CDR1 MNHEY, CDR2 SMNVEV (reference sequence). The CDR3 region has the DNA TGTGCCAGCAGTTTAACCGGGGTTCCCTACGAGCAGTACTTC. It is translated as CASSLTGVPYEQYF.